This passage covers 8 T cell receptor beta chains from one sample sequenced in a study of blood T cell repertoires in COVID-19. TCRdb's copy holds only in-frame clones and misses some; the assay was immunoSEQ multiplex PCR. Among about 75,000 clones, about 87% were seen once, and the ten largest hold approximately 9.1%. Sequenced material: peripheral blood. Receptor source: a human donor in a cohort sampled during active COVID-19.

V and J are TRBV2 and TRBJ2-2, with D possibly being TRBD2 (6 bases). This CDR3 region has 15 residues. CDR1 and CDR2 (germline): SNHLY, FYNNEI. V shed 6 bases and J shed 6 bases, with 17 bases lying between them. Here the CDR3 reads CASRSGAGYPGELFF. The CDR3 region has the DNA TGTGCCAGCAGGTCGGGTGCGGGGTATCCCGGGGAGCTGTTTTTT.

This chain joins TRBV4-1 and TRBJ1-1, with D possibly matching TRBD1 (5 bases). The CDR3 has 16 amino acids. CDR1 MGHRA and CDR2 YSYEKL come from the germline V gene. Trimming removed 4 bases from V and 1 base from J, with 16 bases in between. In DNA, the CDR3 is TGCGCCAGCAGCCCCTTTGGGGCGACAACGAACACTGAAGCTTTCTTT. This sequence encodes CASSPFGATTNTEAFF.

CDR3 sequence reads: CATSDLMGPGGEQFF. The CDR3 nucleotides are TGTGCCACCAGTGATTTGATGGGGCCCGGGGGGGAGCAGTTCTTC. This chain links TRBV24-1 with TRBJ2-1, with 7 nucleotides matching TRBD2. The J segment lost 10 bases and the V segment lost 0 bases, leaving 8 bases of the junction unmatched. CDR1 is KGHDR and CDR2 is SFDVKD in the germline V gene. CDR3 length: 15 residues.

This chain joins TRBV18 and TRBJ2-5, with D tentatively TRBD1 (6 bases). Germline V gives CDR1 KGHSH, CDR2 LQKENI. This CDR3 contains 12 residues. V gave up 6 bases and J gave up 2 bases, with 7 bases separating them. CDR3 in DNA: TGTGCCAGCTCGCAGGGGCAAGAGACCCAGTACTTC. Protein product: CASSQGQETQYF. Full variable domain (missing parts from reference TRBV18 and TRBJ2-5): NAGVMQNPRHLVRRRGQEARLRCSPMKGHSHVYWYRQLPEEGLKFMVYLQKENIIDESGMPKERFSAEFPKEGPSILRIQQVVRGDSAAYFCASSQGQETQYFGPGTRLLVL.

On this clone itself: The same CDR3 is also encoded by other DNA sequences in this sample. This chain joins TRBV5-1 and TRBJ2-1, with TRBD1 as a possible D gene (5 bases). The CDR3 is 15 residues long. CDR1 is SGHRS, CDR2 YFSETQ, per germline. V lost 0 bases and J lost 0, with 7 bases in between. CDR3 sequence: CASSLGQGSYNEQFF. Here the CDR3 DNA reads TGCGCCAGCAGCTTGGGGCAGGGCTCCTACAATGAGCAGTTCTTC.

This clone was seen once. V usage is TRBV27 and J usage is TRBJ2-3; 16 positions match TRBD2. This CDR3 region has 17 residues. The germline CDR1 and CDR2 sequences are MNHEY and SMNVEV (reference sequence). V lost 5 bases and J lost 1; bases outside the gene matches: 3. The CDR3 region has the DNA TGTGCCAGCAGTCCAGGGACTAGCGGGGGGGGCACAGATACGCAGTATTTT. This translates into CASSPGTSGGGTDTQYF.

The V gene is TRBV3-1 (or the pseudogene TRBV3-2), the J gene TRBJ1-1, with TRBD1 as a possible D gene (5 bases). The CDR3 has 16 residues. V was cut by 0 bases and J by 4 bases, with 15 bases left in between. The germline gives CDR1 LGHDT, CDR2 YNNKEL (reference sequence). The DNA for the CDR3 is TGTGCCAGCAGCCAAGAATCCATAAGGGGTGTCACTGAAGCTTTCTTT. Protein: CASSQESIRGVTEAFF.

The gene calls are TRBV27 and TRBJ2-7; TRBD2 matches at 8 bases. The CDR3 consists of 13 residues. The germline V gene encodes CDR1 MNHEY and CDR2 SMNVEV (reference sequence). V shed 3 bases and J 4 bases; nucleotides not matched to a gene: 2. Here the CDR3 reads CASSFGLAYEQYF. The CDR3, as DNA: TGTGCCAGCAGTTTCGGACTAGCTTACGAGCAGTACTTC.